Included here is one T cell receptor beta chain sequence, with context. The data are from a study of blood T cell repertoires in COVID-19. Background on the study: PBMCs, B-cell-depleted T cells, or T cells provided the cDNA or gDNA that made up the material.

Patients at the Seattle site were enrolled during active infection and followed longitudinally. V lost 3 bases and J lost 6, with 14 bases in between. This CDR3 region has 14 residues. Germline V gene lookup returns CDR1 SNHLY and CDR2 FYNNEI. Source study methods: For nucleated cells, counts were estimated from reference gene primer amplification. The data were produced by immunoSEQ multiplex PCR, yet TCRdb's version contains in-frame clones alone and is incomplete. V and J calls and clone size are those listed in that table; D and trimming were worked out from the DNA. Among about 200,000 clones listed, around 94% were seen once.

Sequenced material: peripheral blood. J is TRBJ1-1 and V is TRBV2, with D unresolved. This receptor was obtained from a man between 25 and 39 years old with COVID-19, enrolled during active disease. CDR3: CASSDAVSFSEAFF. In nucleotides, the CDR3 is TGTGCCAGCAGTGACGCGGTCAGTTTCTCTGAAGCTTTCTTT.